This is a list of T cell receptor beta chains from one sample in a study of siplizumab effects on memory and regulatory T cells. The repertoire was sequenced with immunoSEQ multiplex PCR; TCRdb's copy has only in-frame clones and lacks some. The table includes tens of thousands of clones, around 94% detected once. The sequenced sample consisted of non-Treg CD4+ T cells sorted from blood. The receptors come from a human donor in good health. The CDR3 runs from the conserved cysteine through the conserved F or W. The D gene is left open where the match is weak. Only part of the rows carry a size: once, few, many, or a class if the clone is expanded.

J gene	V gene	D gene	clone size	CDR3 DNA	CDR3 protein
TRBJ1-2	TRBV5-4	.	.	TGTGCCAGCAGCCACCCGACAGTTTCCAACTATGGCTACACCTTC	CASSHPTVSNYGYTF
TRBJ2-2	TRBV19	TRBD2	.	TGTGCCAGTAGTATAGGGAGCGGGGTCGCCGGGGAGCTGTTTTTT	CASSIGSGVAGELFF
TRBJ2-1	TRBV19	TRBD1	.	TGTGCCAGTAGTACGACAGGGGGAACTAATGAGCAGTTCTTC	CASSTTGGTNEQFF
TRBJ2-7	TRBV6-5	.	.	TGTGCCAGCAGTCCTCGGGACGAGCAGTACTTC	CASSPRDEQYF
TRBJ2-7	TRBV28	.	.	TGTGCCAGCACCTCCTCCCAGGGGTGGCACGAGCAGTACTTC	CASTSSQGWHEQYF
TRBJ2-7	TRBV10-3	.	.	TGTGCCATCAGTGGGACAGCGGACGAGCAGTACTTC	CAISGTADEQYF
TRBJ1-5	TRBV4-1	.	.	TGCGCCAGCAGCCAACGGGTCAATCAGCCCCAGCATTTT	CASSQRVNQPQHF
TRBJ1-1	TRBV5-1	TRBD1	.	TGCGCCAGCAGCATACAGGGGGGTTCGGGCACTGAAGCTTTCTTT	CASSIQGGSGTEAFF
TRBJ2-1	TRBV6-1	.	.	TGTGCCAGCAGTGGGGTAAACAGCTACTCCTACAATGAGCAGTTCTTC	CASSGVNSYSYNEQFF
TRBJ2-7	TRBV18	TRBD1	.	TGTGCCAGCTCACTAGGACAGGCCTTAGGCGAGCAGTACTTC	CASSLGQALGEQYF
TRBJ1-1	TRBV30	.	few	TGTGCCTGGAGTACGGGACACCCCCCCGGAGCTGAAGCTTTCTTT	CAWSTGHPPGAEAFF
TRBJ2-7	TRBV7-9	.	.	TGTGCCAGCAGTTTAACTACGGGGGCCTACGAGCAGTACTTC	CASSLTTGAYEQYF
TRBJ2-5	TRBV11-3	.	.	TGTGCCAGCAGCAACCGGGACGGACAAGAGACCCAGTACTTC	CASSNRDGQETQYF
TRBJ2-3	TRBV9	TRBD2	.	TGTGCCAGAAAACCGGGACTAGCGGGGGGGCCTCCCACAGATACGCAGTATTTT	CARKPGLAGGPPTDTQYF
TRBJ1-1	TRBV28	.	.	TGTGCCAGCAAAGGGGGGGGCAGAAACACTGAAGCTTTCTTT	CASKGGGRNTEAFF
TRBJ1-2	TRBV6-5	.	.	TGTGCCAGCAGTTGGAACAGGGCCGATTACTATGGCTACACCTTC	CASSWNRADYYGYTF
TRBJ2-7	TRBV19	.	once	TGTGCCAGTAGTCCCGCCGCAGGGGTATACGAGCAGTACTTC	CASSPAAGVYEQYF
TRBJ1-5	TRBV30	.	.	TGTGCCTGGACGGGGGGGACGGTGGGGGAGCCCCAGCATTTT	CAWTGGTVGEPQHF
TRBJ2-7	TRBV11-3	TRBD1	once	TGTGCCAGCAGCCCGGGACAGGGGGGATACGAGCAGTACTTC	CASSPGQGGYEQYF
TRBJ1-1	TRBV23-1	.	once	TGCGCCAGCAGTCAATCTCAAGGGGTGAACACTGAAGCTTTCTTT	CASSQSQGVNTEAFF
TRBJ2-2	TRBV5-4	TRBD2	.	TGTGCCAGCAGCTTGTCGTCGGGACTAAACACCGGGGAGCTGTTTTTT	CASSLSSGLNTGELFF
TRBJ2-7	TRBV6-6	TRBD1	.	TGTGCCAGCAGGGATACGGGGACAGGCTCCTACGAGCAGTACTTC	CASRDTGTGSYEQYF
TRBJ2-3	TRBV27	.	.	TGTGCCAGCACCCCATCGGCGGGGGCCCGCACAGATACGCAGTATTTT	CASTPSAGARTDTQYF
TRBJ2-3	TRBV30	.	.	TGTGCCGGATGGGGAGATACGCAGTATTTT	CAGWGDTQYF
TRBJ1-2	TRBV7-6	.	.	TGTGCCAGCAGCCAGGACTCCCGGGGCTACACCTTC	CASSQDSRGYTF
TRBJ1-6	TRBV6-5	.	.	TGTGCCAGCAGTAAATCATCGGCTAATTCACCCCTCCACTTT	CASSKSSANSPLHF
TRBJ1-6	TRBV7-6	.	.	TGTGCCAGCAGCGGGACCCCCAGAGGGAGGAATTCACCCCTCCACTTT	CASSGTPRGRNSPLHF
TRBJ2-5	TRBV20-1	.	.	TGCAGTGCTAGATTAATTGAGACCCAGTACTTC	CSARLIETQYF
TRBJ2-7	TRBV5-5	.	.	TGTGCCAGCAGCTTGGGCGGGGCTAGCGTCTACGAGCAGTACTTC	CASSLGGASVYEQYF
TRBJ2-1	TRBV18	.	.	TGTGCCAGCTCTCCACAGAACAATGAGCAGTTCTTC	CASSPQNNEQFF
TRBJ1-1	TRBV5-4	TRBD1	.	TGTGCCAGCAGCTTAGACGCCAACAGGGGTGGCACTGAAGCTTTCTTT	CASSLDANRGGTEAFF
TRBJ1-1	TRBV6-5	.	.	TGTGCCAGCAGTTACTCGGAGGGAATGAACACTGAAGCTTTCTTT	CASSYSEGMNTEAFF
TRBJ2-5	TRBV18	.	.	TGTGCCAGCTCACCAGGGGAGATTACGACCCAGTACTTC	CASSPGEITTQYF
TRBJ2-3	TRBV5-8	.	.	TGTGCCAGCAGCTTGGTTGGGGGGAGCACAGATACGCAGTATTTT	CASSLVGGSTDTQYF
TRBJ2-7	TRBV5-1	.	.	TGCGCCAGCAACACGGCAGGGACCTACGAGCAGTACTTC	CASNTAGTYEQYF
TRBJ1-2	TRBV9	.	.	TGTGCCAGCAGCGTAGAAGAGTTGGCCTATGGCTACACCTTC	CASSVEELAYGYTF
TRBJ1-4	TRBV6-1	.	.	TGTGCCAGCAGTGATACAGGCTTCAGGGAAAAACTGTTTTTT	CASSDTGFREKLFF
TRBJ1-6	TRBV6-4	.	.	TGTGCCACCAGGGATGTCTATAATTCACCCCTCCACTTT	CATRDVYNSPLHF
TRBJ1-1	TRBV19	TRBD1	.	TGTGCCAGTAGGGTCCAGGGACAGGGGGCTGAAGCTTTCTTT	CASRVQGQGAEAFF
TRBJ1-2	TRBV6-5	TRBD1	.	TGTGCCAGCAGTCCCAGGGGGCTGAGCTATGGCTACACCTTC	CASSPRGLSYGYTF